The 30 T cell receptor beta chains below were found in one sample sequenced in a study of blood T cell repertoires in COVID-19. TCRdb's copy holds only in-frame clones and misses some; the assay was immunoSEQ multiplex PCR. The profile shows about 110,000 clones, approximately 88% of them singletons. The sequenced sample was peripheral blood. These receptors all stem from a human donor in a cohort sampled during active COVID-19.

The chain couples TRBV9 to TRBJ2-7, with 7 bases aligning to TRBD1. The CDR3 extends over 14 amino acids. Germline V gene sequence: CDR1 SGDLS, CDR2 YYNGEE. Trimming removed 2 bases from V and 3 bases from J; junction bases left unmatched: 5. CDR3 sequence reads: CASSVGTAIYEQYF. CDR3 nucleotide sequence: TGTGCCAGCAGCGTCGGGACAGCTATCTACGAGCAGTACTTC.

This clone was observed a handful of times. The J gene is TRBJ2-1, the V gene TRBV3-1 (or the pseudogene TRBV3-2), with 7 nucleotides matching TRBD2. CDR3 length: 14 residues. J lost 6 bases, V lost 1 base, and 3 bases had no gene match. The germline V gene has CDR1 LGHDT and CDR2 YNNKEL (reference sequence). In DNA, the CDR3 is TGTGCCAGCAGCCAAGCGGGAGGACGCAATGAGCAGTTCTTC. Its translation: CASSQAGGRNEQFF.

A note on this clone: A junction boundary mismatches the germline segment, possibly from a read error. The chain employs TRBV3-1 (or the pseudogene TRBV3-2) and TRBJ1-2, with D maybe TRBD1 (6 bases). The germline gives CDR1 LGHDT, CDR2 YNNKEL (reference sequence). The CDR3 loop spans 19 amino acids. The CDR3 DNA sequence: TGTGCCAGCAGCCAAGATACCCTGTACTATGACAGGCGGGACTATAGCTACACCTTC. Its protein product is CASSQDTLYYDRRDYSYTF.

The chain joins TRBV27 to TRBJ1-1, with D possibly being TRBD1 (6 bases). CDR3 length: 14 amino acids. The germline V and J ends were trimmed by 8 bases and 7 bases, with 20 bases remaining between them. CDR1 is MNHEY, CDR2 SMNVEV, per germline (reference sequence). The CDR3 here is CASGRRDTRDEAFF. CDR3 in DNA: TGTGCCAGCGGACGCCGGGACACTCGGGATGAAGCTTTCTTT.

The chain recombines TRBV2 with TRBJ1-5, with 7 bases that match TRBD1. This CDR3 spans 15 amino acids. The J segment lost 5 bases and the V segment lost 1 base, leaving 5 bases of the junction unmatched. Looked up from germline, CDR1 is SNHLY and CDR2 is FYNNEI. The CDR3 sequence is CASSEVTGPYQPQHF. DNA for the CDR3: TGTGCCAGCAGTGAAGTGACAGGGCCCTATCAGCCCCAGCATTTT.

The gene calls are TRBV6-4 and TRBJ2-5, with 8 bases identical to TRBD1. The CDR3 spans 16 residues. Germline V gives CDR1 MRHNA, CDR2 SNTAGT. The V segment lost 2 bases and the J segment 1 base; nucleotides outside the gene matches: 6. This CDR3 reads CASSDGDRRFQETQYF. In nucleotides, the CDR3 is TGTGCCAGCAGTGACGGGGACAGGCGCTTCCAAGAGACCCAGTACTTC.

V gene TRBV2 combines with J gene TRBJ2-7; TRBD2 aligns across 10 bases. From germline, CDR1 is SNHLY and CDR2 FYNNEI. The length of the CDR3 is 15 residues. V shed 2 bases and J 4 bases; nucleotides not matched to a gene: 5. The CDR3 here is CASSERLAGAYEQYF. The CDR3 nucleotides are TGTGCCAGCAGTGAACGGCTAGCGGGAGCGTACGAGCAGTACTTC.

This clone was counted once. The chain couples TRBV7-2 to TRBJ1-4; D is unclear. Trimming removed 0 bases from V and 5 bases from J, with 16 bases in between. The CDR3 spans 17 residues. Germline V gives CDR1 SGHTA, CDR2 FQGNSA. CDR3 bases: TGTGCCAGCAGCTTAGCCCACCAGCTCGGAGTAAATGAAAAACTGTTTTTT. Its translation: CASSLAHQLGVNEKLFF. Full variable domain (rest looked up from reference TRBV7-2 and TRBJ1-4): GAGVSQSPSNKVTEKGKDVELRCDPISGHTALYWYRQSLGQGLEFLIYFQGNSAPDKSGLPSDRFSAERTGGSVSTLTIQRTQQEDSAVYLCASSLAHQLGVNEKLFFGSGTQLSVL.

The V and J genes are TRBV18 and TRBJ2-2; 7 nucleotides agree with TRBD2. Germline lookup yields CDR1 KGHSH and CDR2 LQKENI. V lost 2 bases, J lost 5 bases, and 5 bases stayed unmatched. The CDR3 length is 15 residues. The CDR3 nucleotides read TGTGCCAGCTCACCAGCGGGGGTGAGGACCGGGGAGCTGTTTTTT. Translation gives CASSPAGVRTGELFF.

The chain couples TRBV27 to TRBJ1-1; 8 nucleotides align to TRBD1. CDR1 is MNHEY, CDR2 SMNVEV, per germline (reference sequence). V lost 5 bases to trimming and J lost 7 bases; unmatched junction nucleotides: 12. CDR3 length: 15 residues. CDR3 in DNA: TGTGCCAGCAGTGACATGGGACAGGCCGAGGATGAAGCTTTCTTT. Translation: CASSDMGQAEDEAFF.

The rearrangement links TRBV6-5 to TRBJ1-3, with unresolved D. The CDR3 is made up of 12 amino acids. Germline CDR1 reads MNHEY; CDR2 reads SVGAGI. Trimming removed 10 bases from V and 4 bases from J, with 11 bases in between. DNA for the CDR3: TGTGCCACCCGAGGCTCGGGAAACACCATATATTTT. It specifies CATRGSGNTIYF.

The chain couples TRBV4-1 to TRBJ2-5, with D unclear. The germline gives CDR1 MGHRA, CDR2 YSYEKL. This CDR3 is 15 amino acids long. Deletions cut 1 base from V and 1 base from J, with 10 bases between. This CDR3 reads CASSQGHGFQETQYF. In nucleotides, the CDR3 is TGCGCCAGCAGCCAAGGCCACGGGTTCCAAGAGACCCAGTACTTC.

This chain joins TRBV27 and TRBJ2-7; TRBD1 aligns across 9 bases. Germline assignment: CDR1 MNHEY and CDR2 SMNVEV (reference sequence). The V and J ends lost 4 bases and 3 bases, in that order; junction bases with no gene match: 13. The CDR3 consists of 17 residues. The CDR3 nucleotides are TGTGCCAGCAGTTACGGCCCGGCGGGACAGGGCGGCTACGAGCAGTACTTC. Translated: CASSYGPAGQGGYEQYF.

The J gene is TRBJ1-1, the V gene TRBV11-2, with 12 bases matching TRBD1. Germline V gives CDR1 SGHAT, CDR2 FQNNGV. This CDR3 has 16 residues. V trimming: 10 bases; J trimming: 1 base; junction bases outside the gene matches: 10. CDR3 loop: CATLMGTGGWNTEAFF. CDR3 DNA sequence: TGTGCCACCCTCATGGGGACAGGGGGCTGGAACACTGAAGCTTTCTTT.

CDR3 protein: CASSTQGSGVEQYF. The CDR3 DNA reads TGTGCCAGCAGCACCCAGGGGTCAGGAGTCGAGCAGTACTTC. This chain joins TRBV27 and TRBJ2-7, with D maybe TRBD1 (6 bases). Trimming left V 6 bases short and J 6 bases short, with 18 bases between. The CDR3 has 14 amino acids. From germline, CDR1 is MNHEY and CDR2 SMNVEV (reference sequence).

On this clone: One end of the junction does not line up with germline, which may come from a read error. The rearrangement uses TRBV7-9 and TRBJ2-2; 7 bases line up with TRBD2. Germline-derived CDR1 and CDR2 are SEHNR and FQNEAQ (reference sequence). This CDR3 spans 14 amino acids. CDR3 sequence: CASSLAAGTGELFF. CDR3 coding DNA: TGTGCCAGCAGCCTAGCGGCGGGGACCGGGGAGCTGTTTTTT.

The chain is built from TRBV28 and TRBJ2-3, with D unclear. V lost 7 bases and J lost 5, with 10 bases in between. The CDR3 is 12 amino acids. The germline V gene has CDR1 MDHEN and CDR2 SYDVKM. The CDR3 loop is CASNTVGDTQYF. The CDR3 DNA follows: TGTGCCAGCAATACAGTCGGAGATACGCAGTATTTT.

This clone was seen more than once but under ten times. The gene calls are TRBV6-6 and TRBJ1-2, with 9 bases fitting TRBD1. The length of the CDR3 is 14 residues. The V gene end was trimmed by 6 bases and the J gene end by 4 bases; junction bases not matched to a gene: 6. CDR1 and CDR2 from the germline V gene are MNHNY and SVGAGI (reference sequence). CDR3 region: CASRGTGQAYGYTF. The CDR3 DNA sequence: TGTGCCAGCAGGGGGACAGGGCAGGCCTATGGCTACACCTTC.

The gene calls are TRBV7-2 and TRBJ1-1; 10 nucleotides line up with TRBD1. V shed 3 bases and J 4 bases; nucleotides not matched to a gene: 2. Germline CDR1 reads SGHTA; CDR2 reads FQGNSA. This CDR3 region has 14 residues. The chain's CDR3 is CASSLTGGVTEAFF. The DNA for the CDR3 is TGTGCCAGCAGCTTGACAGGGGGCGTCACTGAAGCTTTCTTT.

This chain links TRBV5-1 with TRBJ2-1, with unresolved D. The V and J ends lost 3 bases and 9 bases respectively, with 16 bases between them. In germline, CDR1 is SGHRS, CDR2 YFSETQ. There are 14 residues in the CDR3. The CDR3 protein is CASSSLDRGGEQFF. CDR3 coding DNA: TGCGCCAGCAGCTCCCTGGATCGAGGCGGTGAGCAGTTCTTC.

The genes are TRBV5-4 and TRBJ2-5, with TRBD2 matching 10 bases. This CDR3 comprises 16 residues. Germline V CDR1 and CDR2: SGHNT, YYREEE (reference sequence). The junction had 6 bases not matched to a gene; V was cut back by 3 bases and J by 1 base. The CDR3 reads CASSSGLAAFQETQYF. CDR3 sequence (DNA): TGTGCCAGCAGCTCCGGACTAGCGGCATTCCAAGAGACCCAGTACTTC.

This chain connects TRBV29-1 to TRBJ1-2; D gene ambiguous. This CDR3 comprises 14 residues. Trimming shortened V by 5 bases and J by 0 bases, and 13 bases separated the two germline ends. Per the germline V gene, CDR1 is SQVTM and CDR2 is ANQGSEA. CDR3: CSVPSGTANYGYTF. The CDR3 coding sequence is TGCAGCGTTCCAAGCGGTACCGCTAACTATGGCTACACCTTC.

This clone came up a few times. This chain connects TRBV2 to TRBJ1-6; tentative D call: TRBD1 (6 bases). Germline V lookup: CDR1 SNHLY, CDR2 FYNNEI. The CDR3 sequence is 13 residues long. Trimming removed 8 bases at V and 4 bases at J, with 9 bases between. This CDR3 is CASRTVYNSPLHF. CDR3 DNA: TGTGCCAGCCGGACAGTATATAATTCACCCCTCCACTTT.

The gene calls are TRBV20-1 and TRBJ1-2; 9 nucleotides align to TRBD1. V dropped 3 bases and J dropped 6; count of bases not matched to a gene: 11. From germline, CDR1 is DFQATT and CDR2 SNEGSKA (reference sequence). This CDR3 has 15 residues. CDR3: CSASLPGQGGNGYTF. CDR3 nucleotides: TGCAGTGCTAGTCTTCCGGGACAGGGCGGGAATGGCTACACCTTC.

Comment on this clone: A junction end diverges from the germline sequence, so it may reflect a read error. The rearrangement links TRBV9 to TRBJ2-3, with 7 bases that match TRBD2. The germline V gene has CDR1 SGDLS and CDR2 YYNGEE. This CDR3 region has 16 residues. The CDR3 region has the DNA TGTGCCAGCACCGTAGGTCCTAGCGGCCGCACAGATACGCAGTATTTT. Encoded protein: CASTVGPSGRTDTQYF.

The chain is built from TRBV6-1 and TRBJ1-2; TRBD1 might be the D (6 bases). This CDR3 contains 13 residues. V dropped 2 bases and J dropped 6 bases, with 10 bases sitting between them. CDR1 MNHNS and CDR2 SASEGT come from the germline V gene. This CDR3 reads CASSERSGDGYTF. CDR3 nucleotide sequence: TGTGCCAGCAGTGAAAGGTCAGGGGATGGCTACACCTTC.

CDR3: CASSLEGSGGSTDTQYF. Here the CDR3 DNA reads TGTGCCAGCAGCTTAGAGGGTAGCGGGGGTAGCACAGATACGCAGTATTTT. The gene calls are TRBV11-2 and TRBJ2-3; 9 nucleotides align to TRBD2. This CDR3 region has 17 residues. Germline V lookup: CDR1 SGHAT, CDR2 FQNNGV. Unmatched junction bases numbered 4, after V lost 0 bases and J lost 0 bases. The complete variable domain, with remaining parts taken from reference TRBV11-2 and TRBJ2-3, reads EAGVAQSPRYKIIEKRQSVAFWCNPISGHATLYWYQQILGQGPKLLIQFQNNGVVDDSQLPKDRFSAERLKGVDSTLKIQPAKLEDSAVYLCASSLEGSGGSTDTQYFGPGTRLTVL.

The chain carries TRBV7-9 and TRBJ1-2; 7 bases line up with TRBD1. CDR3 length: 13 residues. The germline CDR1 and CDR2 sequences are SEHNR and FQNEAQ (reference sequence). Germline trimming cut 4 bases from V and 10 bases from J; bases unmatched to any gene: 9. CDR3 protein: CASSWDSTRDYTF. The CDR3 DNA follows: TGTGCCAGCAGCTGGGACAGCACTAGGGACTACACCTTC.

This clone was observed a handful of times. This chain links TRBV2 with TRBJ1-5; D may be TRBD1 (5 bases). V was shortened by 6 bases and J by 4 bases, with 13 bases between the two germline ends. The CDR3 consists of 14 residues. The germline gives CDR1 SNHLY, CDR2 FYNNEI. CDR3 in DNA: TGTGCCAGCAGCAGGGACTGGGGTAATCAGCCCCAGCATTTT. Its translation: CASSRDWGNQPQHF.

The rearrangement joins TRBV6-6 to TRBJ1-1; D ambiguous. Trimming left V 5 bases short and J 1 base short, with 23 bases between. The germline V gene encodes CDR1 MNHNY and CDR2 SVGAGI (reference sequence). This CDR3 is 18 amino acids long. The CDR3 DNA sequence: TGTGCCAGCAGTCCACGACCGGCACACAGTCTATCGAACACTGAAGCTTTCTTT. Its translation: CASSPRPAHSLSNTEAFF.